Below are 17 T cell receptor beta chains sequenced from a single sample in a study of blood T cells in healthy people across ages. Through a sample-barcoded 5' primer and a J-beta primer mix, a second PCR was run for roughly 6 to 11 cycles. TCRdb reprocessed the 5' RACE reads via MiXCR and lists one record per CDR3 protein. The sample shows about 930,000 distinct CDR3 sequences, about 27% of them seen only once. This sample was also put to use in a study of T cells of mothers and their children.

The sequenced sample consisted of blood. Receptors originate from a woman between 40 and 50 years old in good health.

The gene calls are TRBV5-1 and TRBJ2-7; D not resolved. Germline V lookup: CDR1 SGHRS, CDR2 YFSETQ. The CDR3 contains 15 residues. The ends were cut back, 0 bases at V and 2 bases at J, with 12 bases in the middle. The DNA for the CDR3 is TGCGCCAGCAGCTTGGAGGGATTCGTTACCTACGAGCAGTACTTC. Protein sequence: CASSLEGFVTYEQYF.

The rearrangement uses TRBV2 and TRBJ2-7; D possibly uses TRBD1 or TRBD2 (6 bases each). Germline CDR1 is SNHLY and CDR2 is FYNNEI. This CDR3 spans 13 amino acids. V dropped 7 bases and J dropped 5 bases, with 15 bases sitting between them. The CDR3 sequence is CASIAGGINEQYF. In nucleotides, the CDR3 is TGTGCCAGCATCGCCGGGGGCATCAACGAGCAGTACTTC.

This clonotype was counted only a few times. V usage is TRBV7-2 and J usage is TRBJ2-1; D not certain. Germline V CDR1 and CDR2: SGHTA, FQGNSA. Trimming took off 2 bases at V and 6 bases at J, with 14 bases between the two ends. The CDR3 contains 15 residues. In nucleotides, the CDR3 is TGTGCCAGCAGCTTAATCTTGATGGCCTTCAATGAGCAGTTCTTC. Translating it yields CASSLILMAFNEQFF.

The CDR3 DNA follows: TGTGCCAGCAGGGGGTTTGTGGACACCGGGGAGCTGTTTTTT. Encoded protein: CASRGFVDTGELFF. The gene calls are TRBV27 and TRBJ2-2, with no clear D. The CDR3 has 14 amino acids. Trimming took off 6 bases at V and 3 bases at J, with 11 bases between the two ends. Germline CDR1 MNHEY, CDR2 SMNVEV (reference sequence).

This clonotype has a handful of counts. The CDR3 DNA reads TGTGCCAGCAGTGAATATGGTCACAGGGGCCTACTGTTTTTT. Translated: CASSEYGHRGLLFF. The chain is built from TRBV25-1 and TRBJ1-4; 7 bases match TRBD1. The V and J ends lost 0 bases and 13 bases, in that order; junction bases with no gene match: 8. Germline CDR1 reads MGHDK; CDR2 reads SYGVNS. CDR3 length equals 14 residues.

This chain joins TRBV7-2 and TRBJ2-7, with D possibly matching TRBD1 (5 bases). CDR3 length equals 16 residues. Germline V gene data show CDR1 as SGHTA and CDR2 as FQGNSA. V lost 1 base and J 7 bases, leaving 20 bases between the germline ends. Here the CDR3 DNA reads TGTGCCAGCAGCTTAGATATTGCCAGGGTTCCTTGGGAGCAGTACTTC. The encoded protein is CASSLDIARVPWEQYF.

Note on this clonotype: At one end, the junction sequence differs from germline, possibly due to a read error. The rearrangement links TRBV6-1 to TRBJ2-6; D is ambiguous. CDR3 length: 16 residues. CDR1 MNHNS and CDR2 SASEGT come from the germline V gene. In DNA form, the CDR3 reads TGTGCCAGCAGAGAAGCCGGTTCTTCTGGGGCCAACGTCCTGACTTTC. This encodes CASREAGSSGANVLTF.

The chain has TRBV10-3 and TRBJ2-5; 8 nucleotides align to TRBD1. This CDR3 region has 15 residues. CDR1 and CDR2 (germline): ENHRY, SYGVKD. The V gene end was trimmed by 3 bases and the J gene end by 4 bases; junction bases not matched to a gene: 7. CDR3 nucleotides: TGTGCCATCAGTGATCAGGGGGCAGAGGGAGAGACCCAGTACTTC. Translation: CAISDQGAEGETQYF.

This clonotype was counted at least ten times. This chain uses TRBV20-1 with TRBJ2-3; D might be TRBD2 (5 bases). Trimming cost V 5 bases and J 9 bases, with 18 bases left between them. The germline V gene encodes CDR1 DFQATT and CDR2 SNEGSKA (reference sequence). This CDR3 contains 13 residues. The CDR3 bases are TGCAGTGCTCCTCCTCCGGGATTTAAGACGCAGTATTTT. This sequence encodes CSAPPPGFKTQYF.

This clonotype has at least ten counts. The chain uses TRBV6-1 and TRBJ1-1; D gene unclear. V was shortened by 8 bases and J by 0 bases, with 13 bases between the two germline ends. The CDR3 loop spans 14 amino acids. Germline CDR1 reads MNHNS; CDR2 reads SASEGT. In nucleotides, the CDR3 is TGTGCCAGCGATACCGGAGTTCTGAACACTGAAGCTTTCTTT. Translated: CASDTGVLNTEAFF.

This sequence joins TRBV5-1 and TRBJ2-1; the match to TRBD2 covers 13 bases. The CDR3 runs to 18 residues. With V trimmed by 3 bases and J by 2 bases, 8 bases remained unmatched. The V gene's germline CDR1 is SGHRS and CDR2 YFSETQ. The CDR3, as DNA: TGCGCCAGCAGCTCGACTAGCGGGGGGCTAATCCCCTACAATGAGCAGTTCTTC. Its translation: CASSSTSGGLIPYNEQFF. Drawing the rest from reference TRBV5-1 and TRBJ2-1, the complete variable domain is KAGVTQTPRYLIKTRGQQVTLSCSPISGHRSVSWYQQTPGQGLQFLFEYFSETQRNKGNFPGRFSGRQFSNSRSEMNVSTLELGDSALYLCASSSTSGGLIPYNEQFFGPGTRLTVL.

About this clonotype itself: This sequence may be a read error, since a much larger clone differs from it by one base. This chain links TRBV4-1 with TRBJ2-1; possibly TRBD1 for D (6 bases). The CDR3 contains 14 residues. Germline CDR1 reads MGHRA; CDR2 reads YSYEKL. Trimming shortened V by 2 bases and J by 13 bases, and 18 bases separated the two germline ends. CDR3 sequence reads: CASSQPDRLETQFF. The CDR3 DNA reads TGCGCCAGCAGCCAACCCGACAGGCTGGAGACCCAGTTCTTC.

This clonotype has only one observation. In DNA, the CDR3 is TGCGCCAGCAGCCCCGTCGCGGAAGGCATTCAGTACTTC. This gives the protein CASSPVAEGIQYF. J is TRBJ2-7 and V is TRBV5-1; D is uncertain. The closer fit of TRBJ2-4 to the DNA end suggests the J call may be wrong. Germline CDR1 reads SGHRS; CDR2 reads YFSETQ. The CDR3 has 13 residues.

CDR3 bases: TGCAGTGCCACGGTTGGATCAGATACGCAGTATTTT. Its protein product is CSATVGSDTQYF. The chain is built from TRBV20-1 and TRBJ2-3; no reliable D call. The germline gives CDR1 DFQATT, CDR2 SNEGSKA (reference sequence). This CDR3 has 12 amino acids. Trimming cost V 6 bases and J 4 bases, with 11 bases left between them.

This clonotype appeared once. The gene calls are TRBV4-2 and TRBJ2-3; TRBD2 aligns across 11 bases. This CDR3 comprises 18 residues. CDR1 is LGHNA, CDR2 YNFKEQ, per germline. After removal of 4 bases from V and 5 bases from J, the junction contained 14 bases not matched to a gene. DNA for the CDR3: TGTGCCAGCAGCCGTGGTAGCGGGGGGGCCGGTGTCGGAGATACGCAGTATTTT. Its protein product is CASSRGSGGAGVGDTQYF.

The chain combines TRBV10-3 with TRBJ1-1; 8 bases are shared with TRBD1. The CDR3 is 14 amino acids. V trimming: 10 bases; J trimming: 3 bases; junction bases outside the gene matches: 10. Germline V gene data show CDR1 as ENHRY and CDR2 as SYGVKD. The CDR3 DNA follows: TGTGCCACCCGACAGGGGCGGGAGGACACTGAAGCTTTCTTT. Translating gives CATRQGREDTEAFF.

This clonotype appeared a few times. The V and J genes are TRBV29-1 and TRBJ1-1; possible D gene TRBD1, 6 bases. The V end was cut by 4 bases, the J end by 5 bases, with 17 bases between. Germline V gene lookup returns CDR1 SQVTM and CDR2 ANQGSEA. The length of the CDR3 is 14 residues. CDR3 bases: TGCAGCGTTGTGTTGGGGGGCGCGGGTACTGAAGCTTTCTTT. Protein product: CSVVLGGAGTEAFF.